Below are 5 T cell receptor beta chains sequenced from a single sample in a study of T cell responses to AZD1222 COVID-19 vaccine. TCRdb's table, derived via immunoSEQ multiplex PCR, lists solely in-frame clones and lacks some. The sample carries around 140,000 clones, approximately 95% recorded once. This specimen was peripheral blood, taken on day 0 of MenACWY control vaccination. These receptors were obtained from an adult in good health.

The V call is TRBV3-1 (or the pseudogene TRBV3-2), the J call TRBJ2-1; no definite D call. This CDR3 spans 13 amino acids. CDR1 and CDR2 (germline): LGHDT, YNNKEL (reference sequence). Trimming pared 3 bases from V and 5 bases from J, leaving 8 bases between. The CDR3 sequence is CASSQAPDNEQFF. The CDR3 DNA follows: TGTGCCAGCAGCCAGGCTCCCGACAATGAGCAGTTCTTC.

This sequence joins TRBV7-9 and TRBJ1-2, with 8 bases fitting TRBD1. CDR1 SEHNR and CDR2 FQNEAQ come from the germline V gene (reference sequence). The CDR3 is made up of 16 amino acids. With 5 bases clipped from V and 3 bases from J, the junction kept 11 bases outside the gene matches. This CDR3 reads CASSAQGQGLYYGYTF. The CDR3 nucleotides read TGTGCCAGCAGCGCCCAAGGACAGGGCCTGTACTATGGCTACACCTTC.

The V gene is TRBV5-4, the J gene TRBJ1-3; no clear D. Deletions cut 4 bases from V and 0 bases from J, with 8 bases between. The CDR3 runs to 14 residues. CDR1 and CDR2 from the germline V gene are SGHNT and YYREEE (reference sequence). The CDR3 protein is CASSLQRSGNTIYF. The CDR3 DNA reads TGTGCCAGCAGCCTCCAGCGCTCTGGAAACACCATATATTTT.

The chain links TRBV24-1 to TRBJ2-2, with a tentative D call TRBD2 (7 bases). The CDR3 sequence is 15 residues long. Germline CDR1 KGHDR, CDR2 SFDVKD. Trimming left V 7 bases short and J 4 bases short, with 15 bases between. CDR3 residues: CATRGGAGVTGELFF. The CDR3 DNA reads as TGTGCCACCAGGGGGGGCGCGGGAGTCACCGGGGAGCTGTTTTTT.

The rearrangement joins TRBV9 to TRBJ2-1, with 7 bases fitting TRBD1. The CDR3 loop spans 16 amino acids. Germline V gene lookup returns CDR1 SGDLS and CDR2 YYNGEE. Germline trimming cut 0 bases from V and 2 bases from J; bases unmatched to any gene: 5. CDR3 sequence: CASSVDGQGAYNEQFF. CDR3 DNA: TGTGCCAGCAGCGTAGATGGGCAGGGGGCCTACAATGAGCAGTTCTTC.